Here is one T cell receptor (beta chain) with its context. Using MiXCR, TCRdb reanalyzed the PCR reads. Of 35,000 to 50,000 clones in the sample, more than 25% are singletons; the top ten hold roughly 9.5%. Nobody among the patients had been given any treatment before thyroid surgery. Unmatched junction bases numbered 4, after V lost 0 bases and J lost 5 bases. CDR3 length: 14 amino acids. Germline V CDR1 and CDR2: SGHRS, YFSETQ. These data belong to a study of metastatic and nonmetastatic thyroid tumors. Source material: blood. This chain joins TRBV5-1 and TRBJ2-7; 8 positions agree with TRBD1. The sequence came from a male donor with papillary thyroid cancer or a benign thyroid nodule (not recorded which). Some clones in this sample may be carry-over from other donors' samples. CDR3 amino acids: CASSLAQGADEQYF. CDR3 DNA: TGCGCCAGCAGCTTGGCCCAGGGGGCGGACGAGCAGTACTTC.